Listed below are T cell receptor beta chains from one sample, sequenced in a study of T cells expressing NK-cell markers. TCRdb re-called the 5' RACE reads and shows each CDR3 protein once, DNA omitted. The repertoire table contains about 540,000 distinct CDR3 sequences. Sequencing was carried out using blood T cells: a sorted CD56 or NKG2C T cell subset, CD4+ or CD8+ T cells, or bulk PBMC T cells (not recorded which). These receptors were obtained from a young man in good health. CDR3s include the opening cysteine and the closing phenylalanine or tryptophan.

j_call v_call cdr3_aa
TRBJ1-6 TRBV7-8 CASSLSGGRSPLHF
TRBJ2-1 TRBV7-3 CASSLMGLAVYNEQFF
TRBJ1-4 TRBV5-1 CASSSGTGGYRDEKLFF
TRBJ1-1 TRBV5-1 CASSLAGTGNTEAFF
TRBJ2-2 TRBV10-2 CASTVGPTTGELFF
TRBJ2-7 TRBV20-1 CSARSRTSGGVYEQYF
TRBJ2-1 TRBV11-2 CASSRGGLAGSNEQFF
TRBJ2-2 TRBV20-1 CSATGLWGELFF
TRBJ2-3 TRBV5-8 CASSFRTSGTGDTQYF
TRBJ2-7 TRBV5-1 CASSWSSGSFYEQYF
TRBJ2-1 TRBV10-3 CAISSSGALSEQFF
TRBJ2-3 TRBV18 CASSPLTAGAEDTQYF
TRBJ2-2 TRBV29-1 CSVFHPTDGGELFF
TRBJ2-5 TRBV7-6 CASSLGSDRPSGAQYF
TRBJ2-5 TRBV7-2 CASKPKAFQETQYF
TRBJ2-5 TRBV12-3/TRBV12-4 CASSHSRGQGETQYF
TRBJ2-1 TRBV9 CASSVGNYNEQFF
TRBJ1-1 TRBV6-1 CASSPPGGTEAFF
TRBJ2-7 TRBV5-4 CASSSFGAGVMPEQYF
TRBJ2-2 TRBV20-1 CSARKAGVYNGELFF
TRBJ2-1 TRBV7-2 CASSLRTSGRDEQFF
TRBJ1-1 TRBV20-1 CSARIVGGEGRNTEAFF
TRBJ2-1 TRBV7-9 CASSLEGGLNEQFF
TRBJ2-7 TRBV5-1 CASSLGRAGGGEQYF
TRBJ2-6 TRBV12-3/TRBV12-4 CASSLGLRVSGANVLTF
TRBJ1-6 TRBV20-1 CSASLGRDRGMYNSPLHF
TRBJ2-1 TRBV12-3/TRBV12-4 CASSFGKSSYNEQFF
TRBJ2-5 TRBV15 CATRHSQETQYF
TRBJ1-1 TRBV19 CASSPFGGTEAFF
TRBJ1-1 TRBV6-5 CASTRALWNTEAFF
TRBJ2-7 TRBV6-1 CATQAGGFYEQYF
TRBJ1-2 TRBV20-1 CSASDRGTGAGYTF
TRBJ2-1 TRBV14 CASSQDSLVRQFF
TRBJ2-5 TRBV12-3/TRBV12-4 CASTGGTVRQETQYF
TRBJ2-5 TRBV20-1 CSARPEDRLAGAKTQYF
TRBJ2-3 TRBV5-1 CASSLAGTGRPDTQYF
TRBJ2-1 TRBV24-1 CATSDFRDRDPNEQFF
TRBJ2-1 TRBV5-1 CASSRGLASYNEQFF
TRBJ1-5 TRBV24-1 CATSDGTEYSNQPQHF
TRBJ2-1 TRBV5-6 CASSIQGIHNEQFF
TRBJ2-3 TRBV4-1 CASSQDLGTSTDTQYF
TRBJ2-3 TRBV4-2 CASSATGLWADTQYF
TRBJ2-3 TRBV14 CASSPPTTRGDTQYF
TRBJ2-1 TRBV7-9 CASASGIKIDEQFF
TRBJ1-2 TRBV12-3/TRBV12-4 CASSLSGGAGWGYTF
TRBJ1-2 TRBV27 CASSLSSGNYGYTF
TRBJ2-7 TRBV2 CASSAPRRGLISYEQYF
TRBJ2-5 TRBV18 CASSPSVGETQYF
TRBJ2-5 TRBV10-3 CAISDTLAGWGNETQYF
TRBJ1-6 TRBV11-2 CASSEIALGGSPLHF
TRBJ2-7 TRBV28 CASSFGREGLDEQYF